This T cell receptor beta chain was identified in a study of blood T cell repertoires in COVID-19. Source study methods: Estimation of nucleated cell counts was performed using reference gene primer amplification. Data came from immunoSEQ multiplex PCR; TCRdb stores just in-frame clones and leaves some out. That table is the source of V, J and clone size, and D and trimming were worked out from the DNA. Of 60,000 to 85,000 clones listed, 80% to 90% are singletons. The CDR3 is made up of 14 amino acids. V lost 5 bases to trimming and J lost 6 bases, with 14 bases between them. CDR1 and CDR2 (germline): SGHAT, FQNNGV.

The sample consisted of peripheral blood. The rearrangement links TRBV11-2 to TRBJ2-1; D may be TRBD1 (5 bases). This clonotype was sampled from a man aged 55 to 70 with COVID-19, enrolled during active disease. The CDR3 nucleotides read TGTGCCAGCAGCCCCTCTCCTCAGGGCAATGAGCAGTTCTTC. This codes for CASSPSPQGNEQFF.